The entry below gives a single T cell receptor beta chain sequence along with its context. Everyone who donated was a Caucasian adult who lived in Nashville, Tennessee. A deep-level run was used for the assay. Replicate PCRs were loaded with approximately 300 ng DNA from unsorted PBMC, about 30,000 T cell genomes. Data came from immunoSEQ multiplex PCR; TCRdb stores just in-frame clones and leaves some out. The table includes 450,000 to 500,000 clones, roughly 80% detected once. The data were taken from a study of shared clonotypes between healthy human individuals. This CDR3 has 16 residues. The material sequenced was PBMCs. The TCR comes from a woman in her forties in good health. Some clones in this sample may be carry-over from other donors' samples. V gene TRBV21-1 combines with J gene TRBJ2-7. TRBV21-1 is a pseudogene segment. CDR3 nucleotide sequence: TGTGCCAGCAGCAAAGTCGGGCAGGGACCTACCTACGAGCAGTACTTC. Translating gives CASSKVGQGPTYEQYF.